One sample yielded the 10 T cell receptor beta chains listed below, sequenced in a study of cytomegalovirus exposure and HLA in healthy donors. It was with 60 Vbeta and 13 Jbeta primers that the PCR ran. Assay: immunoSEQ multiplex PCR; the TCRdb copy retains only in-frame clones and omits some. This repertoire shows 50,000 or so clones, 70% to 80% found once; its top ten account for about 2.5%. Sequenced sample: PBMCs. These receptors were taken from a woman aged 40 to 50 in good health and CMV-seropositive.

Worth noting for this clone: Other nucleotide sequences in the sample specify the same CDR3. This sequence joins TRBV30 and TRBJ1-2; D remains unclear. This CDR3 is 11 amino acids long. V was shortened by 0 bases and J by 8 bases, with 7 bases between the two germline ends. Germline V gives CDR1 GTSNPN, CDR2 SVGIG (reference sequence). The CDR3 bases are TGTGCCTGGAGTGTAGGAGGGGGCTACACCTTC. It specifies CAWSVGGGYTF.

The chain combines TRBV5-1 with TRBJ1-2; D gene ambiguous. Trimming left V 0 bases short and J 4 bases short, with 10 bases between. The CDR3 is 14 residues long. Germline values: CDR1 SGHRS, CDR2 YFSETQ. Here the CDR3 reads CASSLDSLAYGYTF. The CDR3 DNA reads TGCGCCAGCAGCTTGGACTCTCTAGCCTATGGCTACACCTTC.

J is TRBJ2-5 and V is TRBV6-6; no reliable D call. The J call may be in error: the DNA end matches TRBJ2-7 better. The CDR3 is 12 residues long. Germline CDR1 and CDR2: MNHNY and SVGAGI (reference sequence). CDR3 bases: TGTGCCAGCAGTTATCACGACTACGAGCAGTACTTC. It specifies CASSYHDYEQYF.

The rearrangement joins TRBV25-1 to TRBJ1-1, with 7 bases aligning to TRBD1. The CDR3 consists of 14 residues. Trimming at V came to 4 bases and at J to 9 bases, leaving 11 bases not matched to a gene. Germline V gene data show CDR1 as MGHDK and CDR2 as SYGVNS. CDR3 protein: CASSAPGGVPKAFF. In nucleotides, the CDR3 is TGTGCCAGCAGTGCCCCAGGGGGTGTCCCGAAAGCTTTCTTT.

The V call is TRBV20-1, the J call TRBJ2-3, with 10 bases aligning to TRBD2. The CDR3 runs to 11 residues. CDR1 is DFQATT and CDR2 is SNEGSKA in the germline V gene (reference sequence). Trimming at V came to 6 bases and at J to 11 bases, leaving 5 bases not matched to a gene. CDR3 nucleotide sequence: TGCAGTGCGAAGGTAGCGGGGGGGCAGTATTTT. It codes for CSAKVAGGQYF.

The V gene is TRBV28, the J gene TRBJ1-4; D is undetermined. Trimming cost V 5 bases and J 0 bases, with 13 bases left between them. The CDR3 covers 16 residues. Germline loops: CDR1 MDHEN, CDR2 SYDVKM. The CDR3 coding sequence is TGTGCCAGCAGTCCGACAACACCTACAACTAATGAAAAACTGTTTTTT. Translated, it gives CASSPTTPTTNEKLFF.

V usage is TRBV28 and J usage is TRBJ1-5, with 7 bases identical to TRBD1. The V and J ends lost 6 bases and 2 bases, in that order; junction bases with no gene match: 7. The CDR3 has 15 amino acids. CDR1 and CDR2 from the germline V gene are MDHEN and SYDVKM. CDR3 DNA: TGTGCCAGCAGCCTCCGACAGGGTGGCAATCAGCCCCAGCATTTT. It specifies CASSLRQGGNQPQHF.

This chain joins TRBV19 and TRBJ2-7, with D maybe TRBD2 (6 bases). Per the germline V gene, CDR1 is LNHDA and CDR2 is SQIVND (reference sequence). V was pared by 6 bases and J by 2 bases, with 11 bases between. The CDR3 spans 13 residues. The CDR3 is CASRRLGAYEQYF. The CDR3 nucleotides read TGTGCCAGTAGGAGACTAGGGGCCTACGAGCAGTACTTC.

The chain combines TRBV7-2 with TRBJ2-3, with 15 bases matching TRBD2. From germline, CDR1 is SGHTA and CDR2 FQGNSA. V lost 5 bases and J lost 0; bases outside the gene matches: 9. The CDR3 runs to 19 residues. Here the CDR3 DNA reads TGTGCCAGCAGCCCGAGGACTAGCGGGGGGGCCGTTAGCACAGATACGCAGTATTTT. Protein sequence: CASSPRTSGGAVSTDTQYF.

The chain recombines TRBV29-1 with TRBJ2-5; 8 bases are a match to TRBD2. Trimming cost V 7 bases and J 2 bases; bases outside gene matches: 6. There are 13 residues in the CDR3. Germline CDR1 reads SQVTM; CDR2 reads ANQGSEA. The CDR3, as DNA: TGCAGCGCAGGGACTAGTGGGCAAGAGACCCAGTACTTC. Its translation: CSAGTSGQETQYF.